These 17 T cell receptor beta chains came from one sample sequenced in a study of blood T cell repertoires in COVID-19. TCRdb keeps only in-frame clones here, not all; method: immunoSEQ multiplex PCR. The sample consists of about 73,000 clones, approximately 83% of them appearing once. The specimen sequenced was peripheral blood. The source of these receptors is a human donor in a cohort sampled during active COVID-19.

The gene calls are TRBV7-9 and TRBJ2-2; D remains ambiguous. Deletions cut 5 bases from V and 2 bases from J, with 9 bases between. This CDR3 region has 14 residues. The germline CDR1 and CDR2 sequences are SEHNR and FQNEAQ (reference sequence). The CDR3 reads CASSTTANTGELFF. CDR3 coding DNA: TGTGCCAGCAGCACCACAGCCAACACCGGGGAGCTGTTTTTT.

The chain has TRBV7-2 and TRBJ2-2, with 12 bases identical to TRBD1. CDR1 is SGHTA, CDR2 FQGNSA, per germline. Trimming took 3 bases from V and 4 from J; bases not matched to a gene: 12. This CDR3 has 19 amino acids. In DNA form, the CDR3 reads TGTGCCAGCAGCTTCTTCCGGGCCGGGACAGGGGGCGGCACCGGGGAGCTGTTTTTT. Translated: CASSFFRAGTGGGTGELFF. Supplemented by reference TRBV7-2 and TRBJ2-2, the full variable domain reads GAGVSQSPSNKVTEKGKDVELRCDPISGHTALYWYRQSLGQGLEFLIYFQGNSAPDKSGLPSDRFSAERTGGSVSTLTIQRTQQEDSAVYLCASSFFRAGTGGGTGELFFGEGSRLTVL.

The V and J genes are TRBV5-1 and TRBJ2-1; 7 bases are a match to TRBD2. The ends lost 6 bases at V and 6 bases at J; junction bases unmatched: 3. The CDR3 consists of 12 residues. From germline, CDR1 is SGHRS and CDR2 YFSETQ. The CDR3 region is CASNPGGNEQFF. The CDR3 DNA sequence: TGCGCCAGCAACCCGGGGGGCAATGAGCAGTTCTTC.

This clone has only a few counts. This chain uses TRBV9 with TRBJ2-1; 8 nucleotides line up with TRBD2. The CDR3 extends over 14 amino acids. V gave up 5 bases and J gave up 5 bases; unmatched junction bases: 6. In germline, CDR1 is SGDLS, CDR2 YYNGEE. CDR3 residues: CASSILAVDNEQFF. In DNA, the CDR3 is TGTGCCAGCAGTATACTAGCGGTCGACAATGAGCAGTTCTTC. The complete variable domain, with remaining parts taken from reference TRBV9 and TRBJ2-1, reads DSGVTQTPKHLITATGQRVTLRCSPRSGDLSVYWYQQSLDQGLQFLIQYYNGEERAKGNILERFSAQQFPDLHSELNLSSLELGDSALYFCASSILAVDNEQFFGPGTRLTVL.

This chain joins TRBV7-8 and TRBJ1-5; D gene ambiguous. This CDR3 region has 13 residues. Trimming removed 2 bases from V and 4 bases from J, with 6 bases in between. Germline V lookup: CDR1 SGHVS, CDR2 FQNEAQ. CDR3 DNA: TGTGCCAGCAGCTTAAGCTTTAATCAGCCCCAGCATTTT. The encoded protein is CASSLSFNQPQHF. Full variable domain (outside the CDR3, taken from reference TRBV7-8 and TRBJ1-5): GAGVSQSPRYKVAKRGQDVALRCDPISGHVSLFWYQQALGQGPEFLTYFQNEAQLDKSGLPSDRFFAERPEGSVSTLKIQRTQQEDSAVYLCASSLSFNQPQHFGDGTRLSIL.

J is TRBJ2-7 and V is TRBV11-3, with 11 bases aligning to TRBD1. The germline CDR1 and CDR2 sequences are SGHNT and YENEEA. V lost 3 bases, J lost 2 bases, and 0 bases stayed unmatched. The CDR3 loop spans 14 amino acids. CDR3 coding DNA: TGTGCCAGCAGCTTGGGACAGGGGGCCTACGAGCAGTACTTC. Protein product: CASSLGQGAYEQYF.

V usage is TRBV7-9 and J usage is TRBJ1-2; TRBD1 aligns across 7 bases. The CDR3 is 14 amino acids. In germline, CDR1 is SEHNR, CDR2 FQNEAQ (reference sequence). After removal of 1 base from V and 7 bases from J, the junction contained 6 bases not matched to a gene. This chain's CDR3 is CASSLGPRGIGYTF. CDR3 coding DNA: TGTGCCAGCAGCTTAGGTCCCAGGGGGATTGGCTACACCTTC.

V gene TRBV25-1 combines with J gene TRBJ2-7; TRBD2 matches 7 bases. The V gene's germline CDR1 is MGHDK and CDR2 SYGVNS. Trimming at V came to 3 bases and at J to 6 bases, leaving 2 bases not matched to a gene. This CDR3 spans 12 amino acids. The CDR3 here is CASSEGGGEQYF. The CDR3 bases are TGTGCCAGCAGTGAGGGGGGGGGCGAGCAGTACTTC.

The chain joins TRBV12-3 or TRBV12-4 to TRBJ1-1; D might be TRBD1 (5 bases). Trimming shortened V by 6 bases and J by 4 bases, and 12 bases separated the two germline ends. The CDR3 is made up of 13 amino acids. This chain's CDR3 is CASSSGGTTEAFF. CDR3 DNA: TGTGCCAGCAGCTCCGGGGGGACCACTGAAGCTTTCTTT.

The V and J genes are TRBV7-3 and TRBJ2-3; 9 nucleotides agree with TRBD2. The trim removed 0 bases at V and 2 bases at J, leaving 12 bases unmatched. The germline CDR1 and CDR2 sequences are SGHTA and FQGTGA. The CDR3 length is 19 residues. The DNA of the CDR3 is TGTGCCAGCAGCTTAACGTTTGCGGGGGGGCCTGGATCCACAGATACGCAGTATTTT. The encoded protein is CASSLTFAGGPGSTDTQYF.

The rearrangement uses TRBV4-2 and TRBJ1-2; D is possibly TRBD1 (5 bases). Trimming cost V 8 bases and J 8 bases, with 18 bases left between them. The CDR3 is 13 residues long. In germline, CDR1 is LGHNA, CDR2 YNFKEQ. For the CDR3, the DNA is TGTGCCAGCTCGATTTCGGGGGATCGAGGCTACACCTTC. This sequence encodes CASSISGDRGYTF.

The DNA of the CDR3 is TGTGCCAGCAGTGATTCGGGGGACTATGGCTACACCTTC. This gives the protein CASSDSGDYGYTF. The chain couples TRBV2 to TRBJ1-2; perhaps TRBD1 as D (5 bases). There are 13 residues in the CDR3. Germline-derived CDR1 and CDR2 are SNHLY and FYNNEI. Between the trimmed V and J ends, which lost 3 bases and 3 bases, there was a span of 8 bases. Looking up the rest from reference TRBV2 and TRBJ1-2 gives the full variable domain: EPEVTQTPSHQVTQMGQEVILRCVPISNHLYFYWYRQILGQKVEFLVSFYNNEISEKSEIFDDQFSVERPDGSNFTLKIRSTKLEDSAMYFCASSDSGDYGYTFGSGTRLTVV.

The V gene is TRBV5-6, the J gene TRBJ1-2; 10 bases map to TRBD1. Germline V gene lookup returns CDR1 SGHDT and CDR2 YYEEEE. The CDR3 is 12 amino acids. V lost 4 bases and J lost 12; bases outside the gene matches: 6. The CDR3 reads CASSIGTGADTF. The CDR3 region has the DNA TGTGCCAGCAGCATCGGGACAGGGGCCGACACCTTC.

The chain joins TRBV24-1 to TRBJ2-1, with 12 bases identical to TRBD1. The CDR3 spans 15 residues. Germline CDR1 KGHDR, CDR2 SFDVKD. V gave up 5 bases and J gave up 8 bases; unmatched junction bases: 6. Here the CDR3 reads CATSAKGQGADEQFF. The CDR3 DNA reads TGTGCCACCAGTGCAAAGGGACAGGGGGCGGATGAGCAGTTCTTC.

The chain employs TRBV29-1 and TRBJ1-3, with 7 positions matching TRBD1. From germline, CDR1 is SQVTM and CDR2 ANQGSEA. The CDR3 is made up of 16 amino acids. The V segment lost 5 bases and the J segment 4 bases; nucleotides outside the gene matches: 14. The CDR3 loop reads CSVQQVTGKKGNTIYF. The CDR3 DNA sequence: TGCAGCGTTCAGCAAGTGACAGGGAAAAAGGGAAACACCATATATTTT.

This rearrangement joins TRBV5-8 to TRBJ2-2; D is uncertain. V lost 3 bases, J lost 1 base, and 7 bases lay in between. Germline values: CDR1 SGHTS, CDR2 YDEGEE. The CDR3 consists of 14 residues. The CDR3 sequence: CASSSTLNTGELFF. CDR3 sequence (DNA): TGTGCCAGCAGCTCAACTTTGAACACCGGGGAGCTGTTTTTT.

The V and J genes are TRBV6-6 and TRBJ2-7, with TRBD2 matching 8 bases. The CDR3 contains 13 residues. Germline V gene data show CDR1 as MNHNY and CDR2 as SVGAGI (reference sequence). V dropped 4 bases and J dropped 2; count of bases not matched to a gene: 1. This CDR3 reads CASSFGGAYEQYF. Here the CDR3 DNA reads TGTGCCAGCAGTTTCGGGGGGGCCTACGAGCAGTACTTC.